This TCR beta chain emerged from a study of regulatory T cells. Findings of the study overall: In CD3G-deficient patients, conventional CD4+ T cells were enriched for hydrophobic CDR3 residues at positions 6 and 7.

Primers: 52 TRBV forward and 13 TRBJ reverse. Assay: immunoSEQ multiplex PCR; the TCRdb copy retains only in-frame clones and omits some. The sample has about 29,000 clones; about nine tenths are singletons. The V and J ends lost 0 bases and 11 bases respectively, with 11 bases between them. Germline assignment: CDR1 MNHEY and CDR2 SVGAGI. The CDR3 length is 13 residues. Regarding this clone: No antigen is known for it.

Sequencing was done on a sample of conventional CD4+ T cells sorted from blood. The rearrangement links TRBV6-5 to TRBJ1-5; TRBD1 is a possible D gene (5 bases). The receptor comes from a person aged 18 to 35 with CD3G deficiency. CDR3 DNA: TGTGCCAGCAGTTACTCCTCCTTGGGGGCCCAGCATTTT. It translates to CASSYSSLGAQHF.